The 17 T cell receptor beta chains listed next were all sequenced from one sample in a study of T cell changes during pregnancy in multiple sclerosis. Here immunoSEQ multiplex PCR was the method, and the copy in TCRdb shows in-frame clones only, minus some. The sample lists under 75,000 clones, around 90% occurring once. Sequenced here: CD4+ T cells from peripheral blood mononuclear cells, sampled after pregnancy. These receptors originate from a female donor with multiple sclerosis, enrolled in a pregnancy study.

The chain couples TRBV27 to TRBJ1-5; D is undetermined. The CDR3 runs to 13 residues. Trimming shortened V by 2 bases and J by 6 bases, and 8 bases separated the two germline ends. Germline V gene sequence: CDR1 MNHEY, CDR2 SMNVEV (reference sequence). CDR3 in amino acids: CASSLAGVQPQHF. The CDR3 DNA is TGTGCCAGCAGTTTAGCCGGGGTTCAGCCCCAGCATTTT.

The CDR3 DNA is TGTGCCGCCCGACAGGGGACGGGCACCGGGGAGCTGTTTTTT. Protein sequence: CAARQGTGTGELFF. The chain uses TRBV19 and TRBJ2-2; the match to TRBD1 covers 8 bases. CDR1 is LNHDA, CDR2 SQIVND, per germline (reference sequence). The CDR3 is made up of 14 amino acids. V was pared by 11 bases and J by 4 bases, with 9 bases of the junction left unmatched.

The chain carries TRBV10-3 and TRBJ1-6, with no clear D. Germline-derived CDR1 and CDR2 are ENHRY and SYGVKD. The CDR3 extends over 14 amino acids. V lost 4 bases, J lost 10 bases, and 14 bases lay in between. CDR3 sequence reads: CAISVNLERSPLHF. The CDR3 DNA reads as TGTGCCATCAGTGTGAACCTCGAGCGCTCACCCCTCCACTTT.

This chain links TRBV28 with TRBJ1-4; 8 positions agree with TRBD1. The CDR3 loop spans 15 amino acids. Germline V gives CDR1 MDHEN, CDR2 SYDVKM. After removal of 7 bases from V and 0 bases from J, the junction contained 4 bases not matched to a gene. Written as DNA, the CDR3 is TGTGCCAGCACCTTACAGGGGGCAACTAATGAAAAACTGTTTTTT. This gives the protein CASTLQGATNEKLFF.

The chain couples TRBV7-3 to TRBJ2-1; D not certain. The CDR3 is 16 residues long. V lost 5 bases and J 1 base, leaving 15 bases between the germline ends. Germline CDR1 SGHTA, CDR2 FQGTGA. This CDR3 is CASSIQPPASYNEQFF. The CDR3 region has the DNA TGTGCCAGCAGCATTCAACCTCCTGCGTCCTACAATGAGCAGTTCTTC.

The chain joins TRBV27 to TRBJ2-7, with TRBD1 matching over 7 bases. Germline CDR1 and CDR2: MNHEY and SMNVEV (reference sequence). The J segment lost 7 bases and the V segment lost 5 bases, leaving 8 bases of the junction unmatched. This CDR3 has 13 residues. DNA of the CDR3: TGTGCCAGCAGTCCCCGACAGGGCTCGGAGCAGTACTTC. Translation: CASSPRQGSEQYF.

The chain couples TRBV4-1 to TRBJ1-6, with D unresolved. The germline V and J ends were trimmed by 2 bases and 6 bases, with 14 bases remaining between them. The CDR3 extends over 16 amino acids. Germline V gene data show CDR1 as MGHRA and CDR2 as YSYEKL. CDR3 amino acids: CASSQNVGSLNSPLHF. CDR3 bases: TGCGCCAGCAGCCAAAATGTCGGGTCGCTTAATTCACCCCTCCACTTT.

The rearrangement links TRBV27 to TRBJ1-6, with no clear D. The V gene lost 2 bases and the J gene lost 0 bases, with 14 bases spanning the gap. The CDR3 length is 18 residues. CDR1 MNHEY and CDR2 SMNVEV come from the germline V gene (reference sequence). The CDR3 DNA sequence: TGTGCCAGCAGTTTACCCCCGGGAAGGAGCTCCTATAATTCACCCCTCCACTTT. Translated: CASSLPPGRSSYNSPLHF.

The chain employs TRBV28 and TRBJ1-5; D not resolved. The CDR3 is 14 residues long. The V and J ends lost 7 bases and 6 bases respectively, with 16 bases between them. Germline CDR1 MDHEN, CDR2 SYDVKM. The DNA for the CDR3 is TGTGCCAGCACCCCCCAGGCGGGAACTCAGCCCCAGCATTTT. Translated: CASTPQAGTQPQHF.

The DNA of the CDR3 is TGTGCCAGCAGTGCGAGACAGGGGGGGGCTGGCGAAAAACTGTTTTTT. As protein: CASSARQGGAGEKLFF. The rearrangement joins TRBV28 to TRBJ1-4; TRBD1 matches at 9 bases. Germline loops: CDR1 MDHEN, CDR2 SYDVKM. Trimming at V came to 5 bases and at J to 8 bases, leaving 12 bases not matched to a gene. This CDR3 has 16 amino acids.

This clone was detected once. The chain recombines TRBV6-6 with TRBJ2-3; weak D call: TRBD1 (6 bases). Germline assignment: CDR1 MNHNY and CDR2 SVGAGI (reference sequence). CDR3 length: 16 residues. Trimming removed 5 bases at V and 3 bases at J, with 18 bases between. CDR3 DNA: TGTGCCAGCAGTGGTCTCCCTTCCAGGGGTACAGATACGCAGTATTTT. Encoded protein: CASSGLPSRGTDTQYF.

This clone came up once. The V and J genes are TRBV11-2 and TRBJ2-3; 7 bases are a match to TRBD2. This CDR3 is built from 16 residues. The germline V gene encodes CDR1 SGHAT and CDR2 FQNNGV. Trimming cost V 5 bases and J 1 base; bases outside gene matches: 9. CDR3 residues: CASSTLAVTRTDTQYF. In nucleotides, the CDR3 is TGTGCCAGCAGCACGCTAGCGGTAACCCGCACAGATACGCAGTATTTT.

The chain carries TRBV10-3 and TRBJ1-4; no definite D call. V was pared by 6 bases and J by 10 bases, with 24 bases between. Germline V gene data show CDR1 as ENHRY and CDR2 as SYGVKD. There are 16 residues in the CDR3. CDR3 in amino acids: CAISHNPKWEGGKLFF. The CDR3 DNA reads TGTGCCATCAGCCACAATCCGAAGTGGGAAGGAGGAAAACTGTTTTTT.

The V and J genes are TRBV30 and TRBJ1-5, with a weak D call TRBD1 (6 bases). CDR1 GTSNPN and CDR2 SVGIG come from the germline V gene (reference sequence). The CDR3 loop spans 18 amino acids. The V end lost 1 base, the J end lost 2 bases, and 21 bases lay between the germline ends. The CDR3 loop reads CAWSGRDKSSGRNQPQHF. CDR3 nucleotide sequence: TGTGCCTGGAGTGGCCGGGACAAATCTAGTGGGCGCAATCAGCCCCAGCATTTT.

The gene calls are TRBV11-2 and TRBJ2-7, with 12 bases fitting TRBD2. The CDR3 totals 15 residues. Germline lookup yields CDR1 SGHAT and CDR2 FQNNGV. The J segment lost 6 bases and the V segment lost 5 bases, leaving 8 bases of the junction unmatched. The CDR3 spells CASSDRLAGVGEQYF. In nucleotides, the CDR3 is TGTGCCAGCAGCGACCGACTAGCGGGAGTGGGCGAGCAGTACTTC.

The chain has TRBV5-1 and TRBJ2-3; no clear D. CDR1 is SGHRS and CDR2 is YFSETQ in the germline V gene. V gave up 2 bases and J gave up 3 bases, with 10 bases separating them. This CDR3 comprises 14 residues. The CDR3 DNA reads as TGCGCCAGCAGCTTAGAGCCCGGGACAGATACGCAGTATTTT. This translates into CASSLEPGTDTQYF.

The rearrangement joins TRBV5-1 to TRBJ1-2, with 8 bases identical to TRBD1. Germline V gene lookup returns CDR1 SGHRS and CDR2 YFSETQ. The CDR3 is made up of 14 amino acids. V gave up 4 bases and J gave up 3 bases; unmatched junction bases: 5. In nucleotides, the CDR3 is TGCGCCAGCAGCCAGAACAGGGGGGACTATGGCTACACCTTC. As protein: CASSQNRGDYGYTF.